The clone carrying this TCR beta chain was picked up many times. Its antigen is undetermined. The CDR3 loop spans 13 amino acids. V dropped 4 bases and J dropped 1 base, with 10 bases sitting between them. The germline gives CDR1 SQVTM, CDR2 ANQGSEA. The sample originates from a study of response to subunit inactivated influenza vaccine. Study-level points and caveats: New T cells are recruited in small numbers by each seasonal influenza vaccination, according to the authors' suggestion.

TCRdb recomputed calls from the RT-PCR reads with MiXCR, one row per CDR3 protein. This sample has 550,000 to 650,000 distinct CDR3 sequences, with about an eighth found just once. Sequencing was performed on PBMCs from blood, taken on the day of vaccination. The sequence came from a man aged 50 to 60 who received an inactivated influenza vaccine. The V gene is TRBV29-1, the J gene TRBJ1-1, with D possibly matching TRBD1 (5 bases). The CDR3 protein is CSVGQGANTEAFF. The CDR3 bases are TGCAGCGTTGGGCAGGGAGCGAACACTGAAGCTTTCTTT.